The sequence of this T cell receptor beta chain was determined in a study of spatial heterogeneity in lung cancer. Each CDR3 protein gets one entry after TCRdb re-called the 5' RACE reads with MiXCR. In the table there are about 5,400 distinct CDR3 sequences, approximately 30% of which are singletons. On this clonotype: Since the library was made to target alpha chains, this beta chain is a stray read and its abundance is not meaningful.

This CDR3 is built from 16 residues. Trimming removed 2 bases from V and 4 bases from J, with 21 bases in between. The germline V gene has CDR1 DFQATT and CDR2 SNEGSKA (reference sequence). Time point defined: sample taken at primary tumor resection. The input material, whole RNA from tumor, nontumor lung or frozen PBMC, was sequenced unsorted. The rearrangement uses TRBV20-1 and TRBJ2-7; maybe TRBD2 (6 bases). The clonotype comes from a female donor with early-stage non-small cell lung cancer. The sequencing used PBMCs, collected at surgery. This CDR3 is CSARSLRASVGYEQYF. DNA of the CDR3: TGCAGTGCTAGATCCCTCAGGGCTAGCGTTGGGTACGAGCAGTACTTC.